This T cell receptor (beta chain) was identified during a study of yellow fever vaccine responses in identical twins. The CDR3 has 14 residues. The junction had 4 bases not matched to a gene; V was cut back by 7 bases and J by 0 bases. The germline V gene has CDR1 SGHDN and CDR2 FVKESK. TCRdb reprocessed the RT-PCR reads with MiXCR, giving one entry per CDR3 protein. This table holds approximately 3,500 distinct CDR3 sequences, about 87% found once. The source was T cells from blood (PBMCs), unsorted or a sorted subset (not recorded which), collected before or after yellow fever vaccination (not recorded which). This clonotype was obtained from a woman between 18 and 29 years old who received the yellow fever vaccine. The genes are TRBV14 and TRBJ2-3; 7 nucleotides line up with TRBD2. The CDR3 nucleotides are TGTGCCAGCAATCGAGCGGGGAGCACAGATACGCAGTATTTT. Amino acid sequence: CASNRAGSTDTQYF. Using reference TRBV14 and TRBJ2-3 for the parts outside the CDR3, the full variable domain is EAGVTQFPSHSVIEKGQTVTLRCDPISGHDNLYWYRRVMGKEIKFLLHFVKESKQDESGMPNNRFLAERTGGTYSTLKVQPAELEDSGVYFCASNRAGSTDTQYFGPGTRLTVL.